The clone carrying this T cell receptor beta chain came up a few times. This specimen belongs to a study of patients and donors after allogeneic stem cell transplantation. CDR1 SGHNT and CDR2 YENEEA come from the germline V gene. The length of the CDR3 is 14 residues. Between the trimmed V and J ends, which lost 4 bases and 3 bases, there was a span of 13 bases. TCRdb itself ran the RT-PCR reads through MiXCR, one entry per CDR3 protein. The sample includes some 230,000 distinct CDR3 sequences, roughly 13% of them seen just once. The V and J genes are TRBV11-3 and TRBJ2-7; a weak D match, TRBD2 (6 bases). This TCR derives from a human donor who was either an allogeneic HSCT recipient or a stem cell or donor lymphocyte infusion donor (not recorded which). It is not recorded whose cells these are; they may come from a transplant donor. The sample comprised blood, either unsorted or a sorted T cell fraction (not recorded which). Here the CDR3 reads CASSYGDSGYEQYF. For the CDR3, the DNA is TGTGCCAGCAGCTACGGGGACTCCGGCTACGAGCAGTACTTC.